This TCR beta chain was recovered during a study of PD-1 blockade in mismatch repair-deficient tumors (dated by TCRdb to the late 2010s). As for the study more broadly: Between late 2013 and late 2016, approximately 90 consecutive patients with around 11 mismatch repair-deficient cancer types, all previously treated and progressing, were enrolled in the trial. Deep sequencing of TCR CDR3 regions was used to track tumor-associated T cell clones in peripheral blood of patients responding to PD-1 blockade. Findings and caveats that apply to the study as a whole: Rapid expansion after pembrolizumab followed by contraction, generally before radiologic responses, was shown by tumor-resident clones, which were often undetectable in blood before treatment.

Mismatch repair deficiency in every enrolled patient was established by polymerase chain reaction or immunohistochemistry. TCR sequencing was performed for three patients who responded to pembrolizumab therapy. The phase II trial prospectively tested pembrolizumab PD-1 blockade in advanced mismatch repair-deficient cancers regardless of tissue of origin. Serial peripheral blood T cell samples were collected before and at multiple times after starting PD-1 blockade. The timing of each blood sample was reported as weeks after the first dose of pembrolizumab. Trimming removed 1 base from V and 4 bases from J, leaving 14 bases between the germline ends. The CDR3 runs 15 amino acids, cysteine and phenylalanine included. Just CDR3 DNA is preserved here, 45 bases in frame from base 1. As encoded in the germline V gene, CDR1 is SGHDT while CDR2 is YYEEEE. As regards this clone: This clone's antigen is unknown. Base-call qualities are not available, and no considerably larger clone is one nucleotide away.

Receptor libraries were prepared by the immunoSEQ multiplex PCR assay. Here the immuneACCESS table is served through TCRdb, limited to in-frame sequences with V and J called. Missing clones are a known gap in these copies; in checked studies unresolved V genes cover under half, and the rest lacks a known reason. The sample includes 120,000 or so clones, with roughly 86% observed a single time. Around an eighth of the sample comes from the top ten. This sequence originates from an adult with mismatch repair-deficient cancer. The chain joins TRBV5-6 to TRBJ1-2, with no confident D gene call. This sample comprised peripheral blood, obtained 44 weeks after starting pembrolizumab. The nucleotide sequence reads as follows: TGTGCCAGCAGCTTGATTGGTAGGGATACCTATGGCTACACCTTC. This is translated as CASSLIGRDTYGYTF.